Each of the 11 T cell receptor beta chains below was sequenced from the same sample in a study of T cells in Graves' hyperthyroidism and ophthalmopathy. Amplified TCR beta CDR3 regions derived from RNA transcripts. The HTBI primer set was used in a first-round RT-PCR of the TCR CDR3. TCRdb re-called the multiplex PCR reads with MiXCR, one entry per CDR3 protein. The table includes around 260,000 distinct CDR3 sequences, less than 30% detected once. Material: blood. These receptors were collected from a man aged 40-55 years with Graves' hyperthyroidism that later progressed to Graves' ophthalmopathy.

J is TRBJ1-1 and V is TRBV5-4, with 7 nucleotides matching TRBD1. The trim removed 2 bases at V and 5 bases at J, leaving 6 bases unmatched. CDR1 SGHNT and CDR2 YYREEE come from the germline V gene (reference sequence). CDR3 length equals 14 residues. CDR3 protein: CASSFTGVWTEAFF. Written as DNA, the CDR3 is TGTGCCAGCAGCTTCACAGGGGTTTGGACTGAAGCTTTCTTT. The whole variable domain, remainder taken from reference TRBV5-4 and TRBJ1-1, is ETGVTQSPTHLIKTRGQQVTLRCSSQSGHNTVSWYQQALGQGPQFIFQYYREEENGRGNFPPRFSGLQFPNYSSELNVNALELDDSALYLCASSFTGVWTEAFFGQGTRLTVV.

This clonotype was detected ten times or more. V gene TRBV19 combines with J gene TRBJ1-2; 8 bases align to TRBD1. With 4 bases clipped from V and 4 bases from J, the junction kept 5 bases outside the gene matches. The CDR3 runs 14 residues. Per the germline V gene, CDR1 is LNHDA and CDR2 is SQIVND (reference sequence). The CDR3 DNA reads TGTGCCAGTAGTACGAACAGGGGGATCTATGGCTACACCTTC. The encoded protein is CASSTNRGIYGYTF.

This clonotype was counted many times. J is TRBJ1-6 and V is TRBV12-3 or TRBV12-4; TRBD1 agrees at 8 bases. Germline trimming cut 7 bases from V and 9 bases from J; bases unmatched to any gene: 11. This CDR3 is built from 15 residues. This CDR3 is CASTLNQGARSPLHF. The CDR3 DNA reads as TGTGCCAGCACTCTTAACCAGGGGGCTCGTTCACCCCTCCACTTT.

This clonotype was observed at least ten times. The rearrangement links TRBV20-1 to TRBJ2-7; D is possibly TRBD2 (5 bases). CDR1 is DFQATT and CDR2 is SNEGSKA in the germline V gene (reference sequence). The CDR3 contains 13 residues. V gave up 2 bases and J gave up 2 bases, with 10 bases separating them. CDR3 region: CSARPTTPYEQYF. CDR3 bases: TGCAGTGCTAGACCGACTACGCCCTACGAGCAGTACTTC.

This clonotype turned up a few times. The V call is TRBV7-2, the J call TRBJ2-7; a weak D match, TRBD1 (5 bases). Trimming took 0 bases from V and 3 from J, leaving 9 bases between them. The CDR3 is made up of 14 amino acids. The V gene's germline CDR1 is SGHTA and CDR2 FQGNSA. The CDR3 protein is CASSLARQHYEQYF. In DNA form, the CDR3 reads TGTGCCAGCAGCTTAGCGAGACAGCACTACGAGCAGTACTTC.

In this sample, this clonotype turned up many times. The chain uses TRBV10-3 and TRBJ2-5; 7 bases line up with TRBD2. V shed 5 bases, J shed 2 bases, and the junction held 8 bases outside the gene matches. The CDR3 runs to 15 residues. Germline assignment: CDR1 ENHRY and CDR2 SYGVKD. The CDR3 region has the DNA TGTGCCATCAGTCCTCTAGCGGCCGGGCAAGAGACCCAGTACTTC. It translates to CAISPLAAGQETQYF.

The chain carries TRBV28 and TRBJ2-5, with a possible D match to TRBD2 (5 bases). The ends were cut back, 10 bases at V and 4 bases at J, with 19 bases in the middle. Germline lookup yields CDR1 MDHEN and CDR2 SYDVKM. CDR3 length: 14 residues. In DNA, the CDR3 is TGTGCCACCGGGAAGGAGGCTGGAGTAGAGACCCAGTACTTC. It translates to CATGKEAGVETQYF. The full variable domain, completed using reference TRBV28 and TRBJ2-5, is DVKVTQSSRYLVKRTGEKVFLECVQDMDHENMFWYRQDPGLGLRLIYFSYDVKMKEKGDIPEGYSVSREKKERFSLILESASTNQTSMYLCATGKEAGVETQYFGPGTRLLVL.

V is TRBV20-1 and J is TRBJ1-1; 8 bases map to TRBD1. The trim removed 1 base at V and 2 bases at J, leaving 3 bases unmatched. The CDR3 sequence is 14 residues long. The germline gives CDR1 DFQATT, CDR2 SNEGSKA (reference sequence). The CDR3 spells CSARVRGHNTEAFF. The CDR3 DNA sequence: TGCAGTGCTAGAGTCAGGGGGCATAACACTGAAGCTTTCTTT.

The chain joins TRBV6-5 to TRBJ1-1; 8 bases align to TRBD1. This CDR3 spans 15 amino acids. The trim removed 4 bases at V and 5 bases at J, leaving 9 bases unmatched. The germline V gene encodes CDR1 MNHEY and CDR2 SVGAGI. CDR3 in DNA: TGTGCCAGCAGTTCACAGGGGGGAGGACTAACTGAAGCTTTCTTT. Its protein product is CASSSQGGGLTEAFF.

The table lists this clonotype with many counts. The J gene is TRBJ1-1, the V gene TRBV7-2; D remains ambiguous. The length of the CDR3 is 14 residues. Per the germline V gene, CDR1 is SGHTA and CDR2 is FQGNSA. The ends were cut back, 3 bases at V and 3 bases at J, with 11 bases in the middle. This CDR3 reads CASSLTRIDTEAFF. The CDR3 nucleotides read TGTGCCAGCAGCTTGACCAGAATTGACACTGAAGCTTTCTTT.

The table lists this clonotype with many counts. V is TRBV20-1 and J is TRBJ1-2; D is ambiguous. The CDR3 has 14 amino acids. Trimming cost V 5 bases and J 3 bases, with 16 bases left between them. Germline CDR1 reads DFQATT; CDR2 reads SNEGSKA (reference sequence). The CDR3 loop is CSAPVASLDYGYTF. In nucleotides, the CDR3 is TGCAGTGCTCCCGTGGCCTCTTTGGACTATGGCTACACCTTC.